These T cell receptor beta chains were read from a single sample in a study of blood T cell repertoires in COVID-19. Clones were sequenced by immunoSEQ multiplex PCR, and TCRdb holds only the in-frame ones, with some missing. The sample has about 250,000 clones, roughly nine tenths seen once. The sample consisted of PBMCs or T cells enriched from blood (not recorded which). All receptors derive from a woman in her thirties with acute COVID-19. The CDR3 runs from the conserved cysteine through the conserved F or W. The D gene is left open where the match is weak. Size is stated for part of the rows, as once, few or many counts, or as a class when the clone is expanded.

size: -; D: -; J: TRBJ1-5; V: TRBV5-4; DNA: TGTGCCAGCACCATAAGACAGGTGAGAATGGAGCCCCAGCATTTT; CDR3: CASTIRQVRMEPQHF
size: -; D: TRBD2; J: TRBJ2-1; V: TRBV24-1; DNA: TGTGCCACCAGTCGGGAGGGTTCCCTAAATGAGCAGTTCTTC; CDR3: CATSREGSLNEQFF
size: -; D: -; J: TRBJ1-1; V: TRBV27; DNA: TGTGCCAGCAGTTTAGGCGCGGGGGGGCGCGGGAACACTGAAGCTTTCTTT; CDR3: CASSLGAGGRGNTEAFF
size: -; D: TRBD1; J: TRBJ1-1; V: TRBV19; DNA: TGTGCCAGTAGTACGGGACAGTATGGGACTGAAGCTTTCTTT; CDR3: CASSTGQYGTEAFF
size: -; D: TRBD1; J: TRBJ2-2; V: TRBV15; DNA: TGTGCCACCAGCGGATCAGCCGGGACAGGGGCCGGGGAGCTGTTTTTT; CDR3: CATSGSAGTGAGELFF
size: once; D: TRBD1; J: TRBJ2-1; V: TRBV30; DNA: TGTGCCTGGAGTACCGGGACAGGGCCCAATGAGCAGTTCTTC; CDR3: CAWSTGTGPNEQFF
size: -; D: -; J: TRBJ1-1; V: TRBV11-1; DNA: TGTGCCAGCAGCCCAGGACAGTATAAGGCCACTGAAGCTTTCTTT; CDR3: CASSPGQYKATEAFF
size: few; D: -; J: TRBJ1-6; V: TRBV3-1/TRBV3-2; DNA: TGTGCCAGCAGCCATCCGGGACAAGGGGATTCACCCCTCCACTTT; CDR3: CASSHPGQGDSPLHF
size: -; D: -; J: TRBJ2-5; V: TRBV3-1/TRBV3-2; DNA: TGTGCCAGCGGACTATTTGAAGAGACCCAGTACTTC; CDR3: CASGLFEETQYF
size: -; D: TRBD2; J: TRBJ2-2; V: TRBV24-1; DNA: TGTGCCACCAGTCCTCTCAGCGGGGGATCCGGGGAGCTGTTTTTT; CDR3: CATSPLSGGSGELFF
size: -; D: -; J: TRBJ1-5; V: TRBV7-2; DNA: TGTGCCAGCAGCCCCAAGACCGGGGAACAGCCCCAGCATTTT; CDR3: CASSPKTGEQPQHF
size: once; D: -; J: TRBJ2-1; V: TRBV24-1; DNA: TGTGCCACCCCTGGGGCGGATGAGCAGTTCTTC; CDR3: CATPGADEQFF
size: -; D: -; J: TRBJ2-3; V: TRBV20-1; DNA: TGCAGTGCTAGTTCCCCGGGGATGGACGCGGATACGCAGTATTTT; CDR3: CSASSPGMDADTQYF
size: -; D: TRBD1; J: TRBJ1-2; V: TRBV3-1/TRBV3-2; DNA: TGTGCCAGCAGCCAAGAATTTGACAGGGGCGGCTACACCTTC; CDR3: CASSQEFDRGGYTF
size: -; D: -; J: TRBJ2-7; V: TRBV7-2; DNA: TGTGCCAGCAGCTTTTCGGGATCCCCCTACGAGCAGTACTTC; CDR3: CASSFSGSPYEQYF
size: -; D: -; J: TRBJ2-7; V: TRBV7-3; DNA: TGTGCCAGCAGCCCCAATGGGCACCACTACGAGCAGTACTTC; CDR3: CASSPNGHHYEQYF
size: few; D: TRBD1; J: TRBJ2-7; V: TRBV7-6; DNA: TGTGCCAGCAGCTTCCCCGGGACAGAAGACGAGCAGTACTTC; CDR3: CASSFPGTEDEQYF
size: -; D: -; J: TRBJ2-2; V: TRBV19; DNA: TGTGCCAGTAGTCCCCTGGCCACCGGGGAGCTGTTTTTT; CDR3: CASSPLATGELFF
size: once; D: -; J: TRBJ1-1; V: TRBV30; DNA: TGTGCCTGGAGTGTGGGGCTGAACACTGAAGCTTTCTTT; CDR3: CAWSVGLNTEAFF
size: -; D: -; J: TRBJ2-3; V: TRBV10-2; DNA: TGCGCCAGCAGCCCCGGGACACGCTATACGCAGTATTTT; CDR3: CASSPGTRYTQYF
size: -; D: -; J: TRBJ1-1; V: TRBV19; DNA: TGTGCCAGTAGTATAGAGTACAGGAACACTGAAGCTTTCTTT; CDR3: CASSIEYRNTEAFF
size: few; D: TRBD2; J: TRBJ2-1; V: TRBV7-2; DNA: TGTGCCAGCAGCTTAGCGCTCGGGAGCGGGGGACAATCCTACAATGAGCAGTTCTTC; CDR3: CASSLALGSGGQSYNEQFF
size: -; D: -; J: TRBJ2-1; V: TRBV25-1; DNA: TGTGCCAGCAGTGAAAGTAGGAGCTCCTACAATGAGCAGTTCTTC; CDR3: CASSESRSSYNEQFF
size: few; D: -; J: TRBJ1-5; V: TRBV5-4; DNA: TGTGCCAGCAGCGATCGAGAAAGCAATCAGCCCCAGCATTTT; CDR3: CASSDRESNQPQHF
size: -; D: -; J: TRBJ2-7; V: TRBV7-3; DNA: TGTGCCAGCAGTCTTGGGACACCCTTGGCCTACGAGCAGTACTTC; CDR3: CASSLGTPLAYEQYF
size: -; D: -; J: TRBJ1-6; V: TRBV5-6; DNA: TGTGCCAGCAGCTTCTGGCCCGTCGCATTTAATTCACCCCTCCACTTT; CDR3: CASSFWPVAFNSPLHF
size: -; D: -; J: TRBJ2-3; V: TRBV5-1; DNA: TGCGCCAGCAGCCCCCTCTACCAATGGGCGCAAGGTACGCAGTATTTT; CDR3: CASSPLYQWAQGTQYF
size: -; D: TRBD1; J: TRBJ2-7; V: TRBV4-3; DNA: TGCGCCAGCAGCCAAGGTACGGGACAGGCCTACGAGCAGTACTTC; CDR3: CASSQGTGQAYEQYF
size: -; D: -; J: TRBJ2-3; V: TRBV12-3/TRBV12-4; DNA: TGTGCCAGCAGTTACGGGGACACAGATACGCAGTATTTT; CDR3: CASSYGDTDTQYF
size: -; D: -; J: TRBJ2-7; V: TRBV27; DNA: TGTGCCAGCAGTTCACCCCGACAGGCTGGCTACGAGCAGTACTTC; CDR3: CASSSPRQAGYEQYF
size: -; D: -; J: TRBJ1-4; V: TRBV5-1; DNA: TGCGCCAGCAGCTTCGGACTTACTAATGAAAAACTGTTTTTT; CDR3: CASSFGLTNEKLFF
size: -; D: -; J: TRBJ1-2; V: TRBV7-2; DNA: TGTGCCAGCAGCTTCGTCCGGGACTCTAACTATGGCTACACCTTC; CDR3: CASSFVRDSNYGYTF
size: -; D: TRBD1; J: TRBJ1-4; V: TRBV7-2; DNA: TGTGCCAGCAGCCCACGGACAGGGTTGGTAAAACTGTTTTTT; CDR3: CASSPRTGLVKLFF
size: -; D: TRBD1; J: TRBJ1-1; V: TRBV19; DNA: TGTGCCACGGCCGGGACAGGGGGAATGAACACTGAAGCTTTCTTT; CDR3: CATAGTGGMNTEAFF
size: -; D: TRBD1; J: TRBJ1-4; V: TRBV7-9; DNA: TGTGCCAGCAGCACCCGGGACAGGGGACCGAATGAAAAACTGTTTTTT; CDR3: CASSTRDRGPNEKLFF
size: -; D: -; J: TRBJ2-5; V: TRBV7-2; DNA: TGTGCCAGCAGCTTTAGGGGAAATCAAGAGACCCAGTACTTC; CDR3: CASSFRGNQETQYF
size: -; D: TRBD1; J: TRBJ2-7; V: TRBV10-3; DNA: TGTGCCACCATGTCCGGGACAGGGCCCAACGAGCAGTACTTC; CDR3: CATMSGTGPNEQYF
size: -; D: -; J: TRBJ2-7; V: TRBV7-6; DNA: TGTGCCAGCAGCGGGGACATTACCTACGAGCAGTACTTC; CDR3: CASSGDITYEQYF
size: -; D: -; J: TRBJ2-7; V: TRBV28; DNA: TGTGCCAGCTTACCACCGAGCGGATTGCCCTACGAGCAGTACTTC; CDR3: CASLPPSGLPYEQYF
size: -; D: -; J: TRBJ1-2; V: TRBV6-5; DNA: TGTGCCAGCAGTCCCCCCGCCGTCCCCGGTGGCTACACCTTC; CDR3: CASSPPAVPGGYTF
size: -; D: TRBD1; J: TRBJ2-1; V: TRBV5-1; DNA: TGCGCCAGCAGCTTGGGACAGGGTCTCTACAATGAGCAGTTCTTC; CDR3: CASSLGQGLYNEQFF
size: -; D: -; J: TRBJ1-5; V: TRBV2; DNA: TGTGCCAGCAGGCGGGAGGTCCAGCCCCAGCATTTT; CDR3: CASRREVQPQHF
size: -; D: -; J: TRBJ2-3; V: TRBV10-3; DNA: TGTGCCATCAGTGAGGGTGGGGGGACGCAGTATTTT; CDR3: CAISEGGGTQYF
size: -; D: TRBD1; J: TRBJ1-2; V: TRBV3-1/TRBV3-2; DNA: TGTGCCAGCAGCGGGACAGGGGTAATCGACTATGGCTACACCTTC; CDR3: CASSGTGVIDYGYTF
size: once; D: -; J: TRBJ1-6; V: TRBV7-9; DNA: TGTGCCAGCAGCTTTATGGGACAAAATGGGGAAACCCTCCACTTT; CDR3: CASSFMGQNGETLHF
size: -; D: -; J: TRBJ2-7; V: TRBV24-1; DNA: TGTGCCACCAGTGACTCCACCATACAGGATTACTCCTACGAGCAGTACTTC; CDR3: CATSDSTIQDYSYEQYF
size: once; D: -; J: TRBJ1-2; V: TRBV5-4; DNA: TGTGCCAGCAGCTTGGCTTCATGGACAGACTATGGCTACACCTTC; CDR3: CASSLASWTDYGYTF
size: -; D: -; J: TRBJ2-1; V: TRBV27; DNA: TGTGCCAGCAGTTTACGCATCATCGGGACGGCGGGGAATGAGCAGTTCTTC; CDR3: CASSLRIIGTAGNEQFF
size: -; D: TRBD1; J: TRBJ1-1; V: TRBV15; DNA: TGTGCCACCAGCAGAGATGCGACAGGGCAGGTCACTGAAGCTTTCTTT; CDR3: CATSRDATGQVTEAFF
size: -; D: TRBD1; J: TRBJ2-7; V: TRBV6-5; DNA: TGTGCCAGCAGGGACAGGCCGAAGTACTGGCAGTACTTC; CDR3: CASRDRPKYWQYF
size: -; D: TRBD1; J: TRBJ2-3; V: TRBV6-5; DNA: TGTGCCAGCAGTTACTCGGACAGGGTAGACACAGATACGCAGTATTTT; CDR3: CASSYSDRVDTDTQYF
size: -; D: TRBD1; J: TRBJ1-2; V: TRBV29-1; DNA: TGCAGCGTTGGTGGACAGGGAGGTGGCTACACCTTC; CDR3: CSVGGQGGGYTF
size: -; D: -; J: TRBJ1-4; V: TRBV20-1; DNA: TGTGCTAACAGAGTTAATGAAAAACTGTTTTTT; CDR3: CANRVNEKLFF
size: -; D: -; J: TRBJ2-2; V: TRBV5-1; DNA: TGCGCCAGCAGCTTGGGAACAGACAACACCGGGGAGCTGTTTTTT; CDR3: CASSLGTDNTGELFF
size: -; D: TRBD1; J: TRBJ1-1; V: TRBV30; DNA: TGTGCCTGGAGAAAGACCGGGACAGGGGGCGCTTGGCGAACTGAAGCTTTCTTT; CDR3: CAWRKTGTGGAWRTEAFF
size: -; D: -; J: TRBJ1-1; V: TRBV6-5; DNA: TGTGCCAGCAGGGGAGGCCAGGATGGCACTGAAGCTTTCTTT; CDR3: CASRGGQDGTEAFF
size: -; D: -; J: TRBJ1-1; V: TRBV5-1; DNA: TGCGCCAGCAGCGAGGCCACCGCGAACACTGAAGCTTTCTTT; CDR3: CASSEATANTEAFF
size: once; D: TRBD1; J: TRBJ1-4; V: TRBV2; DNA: TGTGCCAGCAGTGGAGACAGGGGGATGGGGGAAAAACTGTTTTTT; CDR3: CASSGDRGMGEKLFF